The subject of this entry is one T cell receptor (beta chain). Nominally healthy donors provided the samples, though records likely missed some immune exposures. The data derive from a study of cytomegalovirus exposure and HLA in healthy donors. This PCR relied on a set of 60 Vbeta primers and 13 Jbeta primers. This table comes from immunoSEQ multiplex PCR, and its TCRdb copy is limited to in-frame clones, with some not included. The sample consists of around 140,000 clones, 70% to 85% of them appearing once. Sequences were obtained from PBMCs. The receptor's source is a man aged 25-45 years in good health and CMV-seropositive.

This chain's CDR3 is CASSRYRGEPQHF. In DNA form, the CDR3 reads TGCGCCAGCAGCCGTTATCGGGGGGAGCCCCAGCATTTT. The V gene is TRBV4-1, the J gene TRBJ1-5, with D perhaps matching TRBD1 (5 bases). Germline V gives CDR1 MGHRA, CDR2 YSYEKL. V lost 4 bases, J lost 8 bases, and 12 bases lay in between. This CDR3 has 13 amino acids.